What follows are 8 T cell receptor beta chains derived from one specimen sequenced in a study of blood T cell repertoires in COVID-19. Here immunoSEQ multiplex PCR was the method, and the copy in TCRdb shows in-frame clones only, minus some. Among 250,000 to 300,000 clones, around 87% were seen once, and the ten largest hold about 1.4%. Sequencing input: peripheral blood. The receptors come from a woman aged 40 to 49 who had recovered from COVID-19.

The V gene is TRBV4-1, the J gene TRBJ2-3; D not certain. CDR3 length equals 16 residues. Germline CDR1 reads MGHRA; CDR2 reads YSYEKL. Trimming removed 0 bases from V and 0 bases from J, with 10 bases in between. The CDR3 DNA sequence: TGCGCCAGCAGCCAAGATCTCCCCACTAGCACAGATACGCAGTATTTT. Residues: CASSQDLPTSTDTQYF.

The gene calls are TRBV5-4 and TRBJ1-1, with D perhaps TRBD1 (6 bases). V was cut by 4 bases and J by 5 bases, with 15 bases left in between. CDR1 is SGHNT and CDR2 is YYREEE in the germline V gene (reference sequence). The CDR3 loop spans 14 amino acids. The CDR3, as DNA: TGTGCCAGCAGCAAGGGACACGGCGGGACTGAAGCTTTCTTT. Amino acids: CASSKGHGGTEAFF.

The chain carries TRBV30 and TRBJ2-7; weak D call: TRBD2 (6 bases). V was clipped by 3 bases and J by 2 bases, with 14 bases between them. Germline CDR1 reads GTSNPN; CDR2 reads SVGIG (reference sequence). The CDR3 loop spans 14 amino acids. This chain's CDR3 is CAWRDRDSTYEQYF. The CDR3 DNA follows: TGTGCCTGGAGGGACCGGGACTCTACCTACGAGCAGTACTTC. The whole variable domain, remainder taken from reference TRBV30 and TRBJ2-7, is SQTIHQWPATLVQPVGSPLSLECTVEGTSNPNLYWYRQAAGRGLQLLFYSVGIGQISSEVPQNLSASRPQDRQFILSSKKLLLSDSGFYLCAWRDRDSTYEQYFGPGTRLTVT.

The chain combines TRBV2 with TRBJ1-6; D perhaps matches TRBD1 (6 bases). Germline CDR1 is SNHLY and CDR2 is FYNNEI. V lost 5 bases to trimming and J lost 3 bases, with 11 bases between them. The CDR3 is 15 amino acids. The CDR3 protein is CASSFGQIYNSPLHF. In DNA form, the CDR3 reads TGTGCCAGCAGTTTCGGACAGATCTATAATTCACCCCTCCACTTT.

The chain recombines TRBV6-1 with TRBJ1-1, with 7 nucleotides matching TRBD1. With V trimmed by 0 bases and J by 4 bases, 11 bases remained unmatched. Germline loops: CDR1 MNHNS, CDR2 SASEGT. This CDR3 has 17 amino acids. The CDR3 DNA reads as TGTGCCAGCAGTGAAGCAGAATCAGGGGGGTATCGCACTGAAGCTTTCTTT. Translating gives CASSEAESGGYRTEAFF.

The chain couples TRBV13 to TRBJ2-7; 13 nucleotides line up with TRBD2. V lost 3 bases and J lost 1; bases outside the gene matches: 3. Germline V gives CDR1 PRHDT, CDR2 FYEKMQ (reference sequence). This CDR3 region has 16 residues. The CDR3 region is CASSFRLAGGSYEQYF. The CDR3 DNA reads as TGTGCCAGCAGCTTCCGACTAGCGGGGGGATCCTACGAGCAGTACTTC.

This clone is a singleton in its sample. The V and J genes are TRBV7-7 and TRBJ2-5; 8 nucleotides agree with TRBD2. The CDR3 runs to 13 residues. Germline V gene sequence: CDR1 SSHAT, CDR2 FNYEAQ (reference sequence). The CDR3 here is CASARGEDETQYF. As DNA, the CDR3 is TGTGCTAGCGCGCGGGGGGAGGATGAGACCCAGTACTTC.

The chain recombines TRBV5-1 with TRBJ2-7; 7 nucleotides align to TRBD1. The CDR3 consists of 13 residues. V dropped 2 bases and J dropped 7; count of bases not matched to a gene: 6. Per germline, CDR1 SGHRS and CDR2 YFSETQ. The CDR3 DNA reads TGCGCCAGCAGCTTAAAGGGGGCGAGGGAGCAGTACTTC. This translates into CASSLKGAREQYF.